In its sample, the clone carrying this T cell receptor (beta chain) was seen many times. Its antigen is undetermined. The data originate from a study of molecular identifiers for immune sequencing clone quantification. Overall study findings and caveats: Clones above 20 RNA copies contained over 97% of effector molecules but under 1% of naive ones. Same-barcode identical TCR molecules could make highly expanded clones look smaller than they are.

For naive CD8 T cells, sorting used the CD8+CD4-CCR7+CD45RA+ phenotype. Germline CDR1 is MDHEN and CDR2 is SYDVKM. With 6 bases removed from V and 1 base from J, the gap between germline ends came to 13 bases. The CDR3 spans 15 residues. Both previously described methods and listed TCR primers were employed to make bulk TCR libraries. TCRdb processed the PCR reads anew with MiXCR; each CDR3 protein has one entry. The sample records 35,000 to 40,000 distinct CDR3 sequences, 15% to 20% being singletons. The genes are TRBV28 and TRBJ1-5, with a tentative D call TRBD1 (6 bases). The receptor was derived from a human donor in good health. Some libraries in this study had Jurkat cell RNA spiked in. The specimen was naive CD8+ T cells from blood, with Jurkat cell RNA spiked in. Indicated subset: FACS-sorted CD8+CD4-CCR7+CD45RA+ naive T cells. CDR3: CASRSQGMSNQPQHF. CDR3 DNA sequence: TGTGCCAGCAGATCCCAGGGGATGAGCAATCAGCCCCAGCATTTT.